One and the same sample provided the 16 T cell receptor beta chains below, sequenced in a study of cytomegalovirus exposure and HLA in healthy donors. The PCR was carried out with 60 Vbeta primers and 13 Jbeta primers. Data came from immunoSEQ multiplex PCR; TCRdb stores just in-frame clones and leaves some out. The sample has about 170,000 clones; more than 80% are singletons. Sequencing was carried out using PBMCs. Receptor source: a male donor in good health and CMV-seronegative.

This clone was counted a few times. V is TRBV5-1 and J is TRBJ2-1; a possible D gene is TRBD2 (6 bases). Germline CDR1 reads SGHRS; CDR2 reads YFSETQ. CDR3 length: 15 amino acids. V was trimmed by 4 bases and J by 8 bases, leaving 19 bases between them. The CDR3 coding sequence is TGCGCCAGCAGCCTGGGCCCCTCGGGGGAGTATGAGCAGTTCTTC. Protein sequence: CASSLGPSGEYEQFF.

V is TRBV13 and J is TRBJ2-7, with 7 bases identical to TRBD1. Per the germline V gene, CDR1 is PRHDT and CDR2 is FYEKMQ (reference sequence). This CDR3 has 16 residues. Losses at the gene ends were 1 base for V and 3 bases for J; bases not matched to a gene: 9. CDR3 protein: CASSLVSRGIGYEQYF. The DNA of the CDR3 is TGTGCCAGCAGCTTAGTTTCCAGGGGGATCGGCTACGAGCAGTACTTC.

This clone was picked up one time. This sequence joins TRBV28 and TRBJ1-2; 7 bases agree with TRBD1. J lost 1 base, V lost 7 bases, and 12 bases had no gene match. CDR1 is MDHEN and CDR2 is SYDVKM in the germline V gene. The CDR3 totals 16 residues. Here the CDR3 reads CASNTYPGQSNYGYTF. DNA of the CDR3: TGTGCCAGCAACACATACCCGGGACAGAGTAACTATGGCTACACCTTC.

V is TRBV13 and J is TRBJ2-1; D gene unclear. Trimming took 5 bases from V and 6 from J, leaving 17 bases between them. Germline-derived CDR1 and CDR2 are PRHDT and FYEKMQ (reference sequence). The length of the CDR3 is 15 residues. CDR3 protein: CASSARREVSNEQFF. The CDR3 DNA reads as TGTGCCAGCAGCGCGCGGAGAGAGGTGAGCAATGAGCAGTTCTTC. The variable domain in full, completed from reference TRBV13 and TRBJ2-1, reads AAGVIQSPRHLIKEKRETATLKCYPIPRHDTVYWYQQGPGQDPQFLISFYEKMQSDKGSIPDRFSAQQFSDYHSELNMSSLELGDSALYFCASSARREVSNEQFFGPGTRLTVL.

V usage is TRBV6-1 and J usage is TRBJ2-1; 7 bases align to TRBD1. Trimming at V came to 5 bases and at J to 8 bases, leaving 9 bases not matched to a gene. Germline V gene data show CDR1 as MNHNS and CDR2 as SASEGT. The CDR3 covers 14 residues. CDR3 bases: TGTGCCAGCAGTCAAAGACAGGGCCCGTATGAGCAGTTCTTC. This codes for CASSQRQGPYEQFF.

The CDR3 is CASSPLAGDTGELFF. CDR3 DNA: TGTGCCAGCAGTCCCCTAGCGGGGGACACCGGGGAGCTGTTTTTT. This chain links TRBV6-5 with TRBJ2-2, with TRBD2 identical over 10 bases. The CDR3 consists of 15 residues. Per germline, CDR1 MNHEY and CDR2 SVGAGI. With 5 bases clipped from V and 3 bases from J, the junction kept 3 bases outside the gene matches.

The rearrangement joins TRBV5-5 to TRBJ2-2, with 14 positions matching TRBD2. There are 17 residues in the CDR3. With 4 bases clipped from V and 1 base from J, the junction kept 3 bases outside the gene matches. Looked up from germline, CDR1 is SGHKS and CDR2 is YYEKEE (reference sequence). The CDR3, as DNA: TGTGCCAGCAGCGCTGGACTAGCGGGGGGGAACACCGGGGAGCTGTTTTTT. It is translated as CASSAGLAGGNTGELFF.

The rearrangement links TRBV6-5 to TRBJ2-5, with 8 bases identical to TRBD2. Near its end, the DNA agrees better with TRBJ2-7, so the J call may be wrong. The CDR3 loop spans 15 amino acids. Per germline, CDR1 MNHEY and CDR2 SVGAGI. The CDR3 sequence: CASSYSGAGGYEQYF. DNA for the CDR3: TGTGCCAGCAGTTACTCAGGGGCGGGAGGCTACGAGCAGTACTTC.

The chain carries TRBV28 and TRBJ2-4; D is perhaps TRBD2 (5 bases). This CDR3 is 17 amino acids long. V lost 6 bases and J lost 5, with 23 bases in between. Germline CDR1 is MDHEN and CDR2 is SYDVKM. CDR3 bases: TGTGCCAGCAGGGCGGGCGCCTTAATGCCCGGGGAAAACATTCAGTACTTC. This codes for CASRAGALMPGENIQYF.

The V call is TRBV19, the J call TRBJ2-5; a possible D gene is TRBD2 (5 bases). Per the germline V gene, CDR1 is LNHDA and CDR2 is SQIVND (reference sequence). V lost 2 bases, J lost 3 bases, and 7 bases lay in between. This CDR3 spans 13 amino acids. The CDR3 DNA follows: TGTGCCAGTAGTATATCGGGGAAAGAGACCCAGTACTTC. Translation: CASSISGKETQYF.

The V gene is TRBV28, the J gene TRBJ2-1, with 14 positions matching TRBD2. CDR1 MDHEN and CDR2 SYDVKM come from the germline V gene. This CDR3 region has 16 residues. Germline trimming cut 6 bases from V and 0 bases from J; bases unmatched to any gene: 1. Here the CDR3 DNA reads TGTGCCAGCAGAGGACTAGCGGGAGGCTCCTACAATGAGCAGTTCTTC. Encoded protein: CASRGLAGGSYNEQFF. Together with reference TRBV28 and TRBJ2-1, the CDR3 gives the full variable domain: DVKVTQSSRYLVKRTGEKVFLECVQDMDHENMFWYRQDPGLGLRLIYFSYDVKMKEKGDIPEGYSVSREKKERFSLILESASTNQTSMYLCASRGLAGGSYNEQFFGPGTRLTVL.

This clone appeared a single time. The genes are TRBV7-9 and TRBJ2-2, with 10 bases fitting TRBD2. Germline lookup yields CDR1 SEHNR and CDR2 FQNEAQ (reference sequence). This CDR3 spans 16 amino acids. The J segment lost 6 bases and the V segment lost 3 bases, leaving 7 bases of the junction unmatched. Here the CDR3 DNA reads TGTGCCAGCAGCTTGGATCTAGCGGGGGACCCCGGGGAGCTGTTTTTT. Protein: CASSLDLAGDPGELFF.

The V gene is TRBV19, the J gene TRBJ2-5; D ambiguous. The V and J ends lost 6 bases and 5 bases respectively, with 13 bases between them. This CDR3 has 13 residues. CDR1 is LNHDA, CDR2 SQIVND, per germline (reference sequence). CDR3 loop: CASRDRGEETQYF. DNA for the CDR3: TGTGCCAGTAGGGATAGAGGAGAGGAGACCCAGTACTTC.

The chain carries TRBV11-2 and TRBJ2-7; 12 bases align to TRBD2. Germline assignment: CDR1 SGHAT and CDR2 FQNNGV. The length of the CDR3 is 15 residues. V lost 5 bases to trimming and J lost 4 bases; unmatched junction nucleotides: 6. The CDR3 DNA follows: TGTGCCAGCAGCCCCCGACTAGCGGGGGATTACGAGCAGTACTTC. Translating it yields CASSPRLAGDYEQYF. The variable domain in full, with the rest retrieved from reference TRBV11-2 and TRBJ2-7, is EAGVAQSPRYKIIEKRQSVAFWCNPISGHATLYWYQQILGQGPKLLIQFQNNGVVDDSQLPKDRFSAERLKGVDSTLKIQPAKLEDSAVYLCASSPRLAGDYEQYFGPGTRLTVT.

The CDR3 region is CASRGPGEHQPQHF. The CDR3 region has the DNA TGTGCCAGTAGGGGGCCCGGAGAACATCAGCCCCAGCATTTT. This chain joins TRBV19 and TRBJ1-5, with TRBD1 as a possible D gene (5 bases). The CDR3 length is 14 residues. Germline CDR1 reads LNHDA; CDR2 reads SQIVND (reference sequence). V was cut by 6 bases and J by 5 bases, with 14 bases left in between.

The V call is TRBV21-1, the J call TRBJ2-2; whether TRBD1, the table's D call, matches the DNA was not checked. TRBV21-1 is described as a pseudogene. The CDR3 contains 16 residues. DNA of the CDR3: TGTGCCAGCAGCAAGCAGGACAGGGTGGCCACCGGGGAGCTGTTTTTT. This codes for CASSKQDRVATGELFF.